The rows below give T cell receptor beta chains drawn from one sample of a study of cytomegalovirus exposure and HLA in healthy donors. Produced via immunoSEQ multiplex PCR; TCRdb's table is partial and in-frame only. The table has about 160,000 clones, 82% seen once; the top ten hold approximately 1.6%. Sequences were obtained from PBMCs. The source of these receptors is a girl aged 5-17 years in good health and CMV-seropositive. The CDR3 runs from the conserved cysteine through the conserved F or W. Fields, in order: D gene, J gene, V gene, clone size, CDR3 protein, CDR3 DNA. A D gene is named only where the DNA matches it firmly. Where a row states a size, it is once, few, many or the class of an expanded clone; other rows omit it.

>TRBD2|TRBJ2-5|TRBV4-1|NA
CASSRRGLAGGQETQYF
TGCGCCAGCAGTCGACGGGGACTAGCGGGGGGGCAAGAGACCCAGTACTTC
>NA|TRBJ1-2|TRBV5-1|NA
CASSLDSRDYGYTF
TGCGCCAGCAGCTTAGACTCCCGGGACTATGGCTACACCTTC
>TRBD1|TRBJ2-2|TRBV10-3|NA
CAISGGTVTGELFF
TGTGCCATCAGTGGTGGGACAGTCACCGGGGAGCTGTTTTTT
>TRBD2|TRBJ2-1|TRBV28|NA
CASSLAGGYNEQFF
TGTGCCAGCAGTTTAGCGGGAGGTTACAATGAGCAGTTCTTC
>NA|TRBJ1-2|TRBV28|NA
CASTHRAGPGDGYTF
TGTGCCAGCACGCATCGGGCCGGCCCGGGGGATGGCTACACCTTC
>NA|TRBJ1-5|TRBV28|once
CASSFSGRDDQPQHF
TGTGCCAGCAGTTTTTCCGGGCGGGATGACCAGCCCCAGCATTTT
>NA|TRBJ2-5|TRBV5-6|NA
CASSKRETQYF
TGTGCCAGCAGTAAGAGAGAGACCCAGTACTTC
>NA|TRBJ2-3|TRBV5-6|NA
CASSLMQYRADTQYF
TGTGCCAGCAGCTTGATGCAGTACAGGGCAGATACGCAGTATTTT
>TRBD1|TRBJ1-1|TRBV29-1|few
CSVERSGTDASF
TGCAGCGTTGAAAGGAGTGGGACAGACGCCTCCTTT
>NA|TRBJ2-5|TRBV20-1|NA
CSAGGQETQYF
TGCAGTGCCGGCGGACAAGAGACCCAGTACTTC
>TRBD1|TRBJ1-4|TRBV2|few
CASSGGTGDEKLFF
TGTGCCAGCAGTGGCGGGACAGGGGATGAAAAACTGTTTTTT
>TRBD1|TRBJ1-4|TRBV9|NA
CASSPEQGQGREKLFF
TGTGCCAGCAGCCCGGAGCAGGGACAGGGGAGGGAAAAACTGTTTTTT
>TRBD1|TRBJ2-5|TRBV7-2|NA
CASSRQGETQYF
TGTGCCAGCAGCCGACAGGGAGAGACCCAGTACTTC
>TRBD1|TRBJ1-4|TRBV19|NA
CASRSNRGHDEKLFF
TGTGCCAGTAGATCTAACAGGGGGCACGATGAAAAACTGTTTTTT
>NA|TRBJ2-1|TRBV15|NA
CATSSGGYDNEQFF
TGTGCCACCAGCAGCGGAGGGTATGACAATGAGCAGTTCTTC
>NA|TRBJ1-4|TRBV10-1|NA
CASGSGGRAEKLFF
TGCGCCAGCGGTTCGGGGGGTAGGGCTGAAAAACTGTTTTTT
>TRBD1|TRBJ1-5|TRBV28|NA
CASENPGQGNQPQHF
TGTGCCAGCGAAAATCCGGGACAGGGGAATCAGCCCCAGCATTTT
>NA|TRBJ2-3|TRBV11-2|NA
CASNNLATDTQYF
TGTGCCAGCAACAACCTCGCCACAGATACGCAGTATTTT
>TRBD2|TRBJ2-7|TRBV27|NA
CASSSPRGGGTYEQYF
TGTGCCAGCAGTTCCCCTCGGGGCGGGGGAACCTACGAGCAGTACTTC
>NA|TRBJ2-5|TRBV5-1|NA
CASSLDTRGAGETQYF
TGCGCCAGCAGCTTGGACACCAGGGGCGCTGGGGAGACCCAGTACTTC
>TRBD1|TRBJ1-2|TRBV28|NA
CASSPGGNYGYTF
TGTGCCAGCAGTCCAGGGGGTAACTATGGCTACACCTTC
>NA|TRBJ2-7|TRBV1|NA
CTSSHTREQYF
TGCACCAGCAGCCACACGAGGGAGCAGTACTTC
>TRBD2|TRBJ2-3|TRBV28|NA
CASSPLAGSTDTQYF
TGTGCCAGCAGTCCACTAGCGGGGAGCACAGATACGCAGTATTTT
>NA|TRBJ2-7|TRBV5-1|NA
CASSLAFSGGEQYF
TGCGCCAGCAGCTTGGCCTTCTCAGGGGGGGAGCAGTACTTC
>NA|TRBJ1-1|TRBV7-9|NA
CASSDSYTEAFF
TGTGCCAGCAGCGACTCCTACACTGAAGCTTTCTTT
>NA|TRBJ2-7|TRBV10-1|few
CASSGGITYEQYF
TGCGCCAGCAGTGGAGGAATTACTTACGAGCAGTACTTC
>NA|TRBJ2-1|TRBV12-5|NA
CASGLFLTGQVAYNEQFF
TGTGCTAGTGGTTTGTTCCTGACAGGCCAGGTCGCCTACAATGAGCAGTTCTTC
>TRBD1|TRBJ2-1|TRBV4-1|NA
CASSRRSGTDRYNEQFF
TGCGCCAGCAGCCGACGATCCGGGACAGATCGTTACAATGAGCAGTTCTTC
>NA|TRBJ2-3|TRBV15|NA
CATSSSFEGGPFVTDTQYF
TGTGCCACCAGCAGTTCTTTCGAGGGGGGGCCCTTTGTTACAGATACGCAGTATTTT
>NA|TRBJ1-1|TRBV5-1|NA
CASSLGQGFGTEAFF
TGCGCCAGCAGCTTGGGGCAGGGGTTCGGGACTGAAGCTTTCTTT
>NA|TRBJ1-3|TRBV7-8|NA
CASSLVTGVGGNTIYF
TGTGCCAGCAGCTTAGTGACGGGGGTGGGGGGAAACACCATATATTTT
>TRBD1|TRBJ1-1|TRBV9|NA
CASSVVGGEGTEAFF
TGTGCCAGCAGCGTAGTAGGGGGCGAGGGGACTGAAGCTTTCTTT
>NA|TRBJ2-7|TRBV7-2|NA
CASSLLGLVYEQYF
TGTGCCAGCAGCTTACTTGGCCTCGTCTACGAGCAGTACTTC
>NA|TRBJ2-3|TRBV14|NA
CASSQDIAGADTQYF
TGTGCCAGCAGCCAAGATATCGCCGGAGCAGATACGCAGTATTTT
>TRBD1|TRBJ1-1|TRBV4-3|NA
CASSQDAGGMVAFF
TGCGCCAGCAGCCAAGATGCAGGGGGCATGGTGGCTTTCTTT
>TRBD2|TRBJ2-3|TRBV7-9|few
CASSTRAGEGTDTQYF
TGTGCCAGCAGCACTAGAGCGGGAGAGGGCACAGATACGCAGTATTTT
>TRBD2|TRBJ2-7|TRBV7-9|NA
CASSLARTSGHEQYF
TGTGCCAGCAGCTTAGCCCGGACTAGCGGTCACGAGCAGTACTTC
>NA|TRBJ2-7|TRBV29-1|NA
CRTGKVNYEQYF
TGTCGAACAGGGAAGGTTAACTACGAGCAGTACTTC
>TRBD2|TRBJ2-7|TRBV5-5|NA
CASRNSPGLADYEQYF
TGTGCCAGCAGAAACTCACCGGGACTAGCGGACTACGAGCAGTACTTC
>NA|TRBJ2-7|TRBV21-1|NA
CASSDDTGLPEVADPYEQYF
TGTGCCAGCAGCGATGATACGGGACTCCCGGAAGTAGCGGACCCCTACGAGCAGTACTTC
>NA|TRBJ1-4|TRBV27|NA
CASSLFAGPTEKLFF
TGTGCCAGCAGTTTGTTTGCGGGTCCGACCGAAAAACTGTTTTTT
>TRBD1|TRBJ1-2|TRBV5-1|NA
CASSTTGAPVGYTF
TGCGCCAGCAGCACCACAGGGGCGCCGGTAGGCTACACCTTC
>NA|TRBJ1-2|TRBV28|NA
CASSLRDYGYTF
TGTGCCAGCAGTCTTCGGGACTATGGCTACACCTTC
>TRBD2|TRBJ2-5|TRBV2|NA
CASNVGGQETQYF
TGTGCCAGCAATGTGGGGGGGCAAGAGACCCAGTACTTC
>NA|TRBJ1-3|TRBV10-2|NA
CASSETENTIYF
TGCGCCAGCAGTGAGACTGAAAACACCATATATTTT
>TRBD1|TRBJ1-2|TRBV19|NA
CATAGQGLYGYTF
TGTGCCACTGCCGGACAGGGCCTATATGGCTACACCTTC
>TRBD1|TRBJ2-6|TRBV5-1|NA
CASYQGGTGANVLTF
TGCGCCAGTTACCAAGGGGGCACTGGGGCCAACGTCCTGACTTTC
>TRBD2|TRBJ2-1|TRBV4-1|NA
CASSQGSSGRVNEQFF
TGCGCCAGCAGCCAAGGCTCTAGCGGGAGAGTCAATGAGCAGTTCTTC
>NA|TRBJ2-7|TRBV21-1|NA
CASRIQGHEQYF
TGTGCCAGCAGGATACAGGGGCACGAGCAGTACTTC
>TRBD2|TRBJ2-7|TRBV4-2|NA
CASSRGTSGSYEQYF
TGTGCCAGCAGCCGCGGGACTAGCGGGAGTTACGAGCAGTACTTC
>NA|TRBJ2-3|TRBV10-1|NA
CASSPSTDTQYF
TGCGCCAGCAGCCCGTCCACAGATACGCAGTATTTT